This entry describes one T cell receptor (beta chain). Its antigen remains unidentified. The data belong to a study of cytomegalovirus exposure and HLA in healthy donors. Study-level findings and limits: As was reported, the classifier diagnosed cytomegalovirus status with high specificity and sensitivity.

13 Jbeta primers and 60 Vbeta primers were used for the PCR. Assay used: immunoSEQ multiplex PCR; TCRdb lists only in-frame clones, some missing. The sample shows about 110,000 clones, about 80% of them seen only once. Germline CDR1 SQVTM, CDR2 ANQGSEA. This CDR3 is 11 amino acids long. Trimming removed 7 bases from V and 2 bases from J, with 9 bases in between. This receptor was obtained from a woman aged 45-60 years in good health and CMV-seropositive. Sequenced input: PBMCs. This chain connects TRBV29-1 to TRBJ2-7; D uncertain. The CDR3 here is CSAAPTYEQYF. CDR3 in DNA: TGCAGCGCCGCCCCTACCTACGAGCAGTACTTC.